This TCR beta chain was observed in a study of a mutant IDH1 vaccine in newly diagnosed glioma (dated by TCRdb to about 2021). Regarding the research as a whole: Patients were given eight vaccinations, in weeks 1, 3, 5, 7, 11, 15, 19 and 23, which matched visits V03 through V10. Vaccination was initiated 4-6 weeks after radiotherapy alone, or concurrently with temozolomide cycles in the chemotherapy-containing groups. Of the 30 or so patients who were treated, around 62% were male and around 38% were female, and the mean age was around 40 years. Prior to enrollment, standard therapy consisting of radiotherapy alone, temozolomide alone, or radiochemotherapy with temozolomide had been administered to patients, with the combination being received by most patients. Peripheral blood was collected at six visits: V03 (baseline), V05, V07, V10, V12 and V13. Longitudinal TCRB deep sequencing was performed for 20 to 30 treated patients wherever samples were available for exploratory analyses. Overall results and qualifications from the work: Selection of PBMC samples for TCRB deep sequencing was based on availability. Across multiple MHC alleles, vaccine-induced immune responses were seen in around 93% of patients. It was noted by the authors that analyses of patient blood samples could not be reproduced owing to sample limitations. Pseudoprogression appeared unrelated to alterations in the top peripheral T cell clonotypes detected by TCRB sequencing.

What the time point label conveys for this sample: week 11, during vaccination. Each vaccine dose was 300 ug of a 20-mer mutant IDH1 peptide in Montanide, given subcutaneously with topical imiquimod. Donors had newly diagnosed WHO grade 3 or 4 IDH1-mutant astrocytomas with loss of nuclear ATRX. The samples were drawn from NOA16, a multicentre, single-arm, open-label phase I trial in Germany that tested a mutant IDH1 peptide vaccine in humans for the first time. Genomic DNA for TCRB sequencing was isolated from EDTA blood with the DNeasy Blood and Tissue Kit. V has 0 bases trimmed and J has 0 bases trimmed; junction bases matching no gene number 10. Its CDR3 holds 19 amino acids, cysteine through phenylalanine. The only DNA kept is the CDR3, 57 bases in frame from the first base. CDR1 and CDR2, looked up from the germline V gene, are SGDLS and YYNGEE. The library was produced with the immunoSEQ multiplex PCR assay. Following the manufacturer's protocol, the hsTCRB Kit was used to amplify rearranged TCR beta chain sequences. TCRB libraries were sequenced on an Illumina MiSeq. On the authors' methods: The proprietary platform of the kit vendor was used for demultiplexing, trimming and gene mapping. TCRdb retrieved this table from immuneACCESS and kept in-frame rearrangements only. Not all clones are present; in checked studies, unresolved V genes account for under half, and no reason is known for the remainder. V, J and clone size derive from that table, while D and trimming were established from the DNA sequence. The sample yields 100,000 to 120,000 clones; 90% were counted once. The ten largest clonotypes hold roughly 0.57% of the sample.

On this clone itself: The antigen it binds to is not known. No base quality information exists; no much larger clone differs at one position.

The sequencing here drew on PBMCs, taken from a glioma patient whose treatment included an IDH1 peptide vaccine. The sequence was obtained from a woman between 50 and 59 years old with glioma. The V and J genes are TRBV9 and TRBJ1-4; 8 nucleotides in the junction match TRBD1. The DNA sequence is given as TGTGCCAGCAGCGTAGGGGGACCGGCAGGGGGCGCAACTAATGAAAAACTGTTTTTT. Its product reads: CASSVGGPAGGATNEKLFF.